The TCR beta chain described here comes from a study of T cell clones after liver transplantation. Study-wide background: TCRbeta sequencing after a pre-transplant mixed lymphocyte reaction identified graft-donor-reactive clones, later tracked in post-transplant blood. Three of the eight recipients were HCV-positive; the rest had non-autoimmune, non-viral transplant indications. Study-wide results and caveats: Post-transplant, graft-donor-reactive CD4 TCRbeta sequences in blood dropped significantly in 5 of 8 subjects. Donor-reactive sequences fell more than third party-reactive ones, suggesting partial deletion.

Data came from immunoSEQ multiplex PCR; TCRdb stores just in-frame clones and leaves some out. The sample consists of 70,000 to 80,000 clones, roughly nine tenths of them appearing once. Turning to this clone: What it binds is unknown.

CDR3 length: 15 residues. The V and J ends lost 10 bases and 5 bases, in that order; junction bases with no gene match: 15. Germline V gene sequence: CDR1 SNHLY, CDR2 FYNNEI. The input for sequencing was CD4+ T cells from blood, taken before liver transplant. The gene calls are TRBV2 and TRBJ1-1, with 8 positions matching TRBD1. The source is a human donor who received a liver transplant. The CDR3 sequence: CATLKETGGGTEAFF. The CDR3 DNA is TGTGCCACCCTAAAAGAAACAGGGGGAGGGACTGAAGCTTTCTTT.